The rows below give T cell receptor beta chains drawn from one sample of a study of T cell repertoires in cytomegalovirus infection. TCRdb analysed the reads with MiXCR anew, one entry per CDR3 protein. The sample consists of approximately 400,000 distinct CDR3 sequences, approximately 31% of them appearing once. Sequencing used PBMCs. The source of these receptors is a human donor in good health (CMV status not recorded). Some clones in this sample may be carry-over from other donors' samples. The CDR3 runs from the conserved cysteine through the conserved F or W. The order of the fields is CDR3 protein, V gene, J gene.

CASSATSGGFLSYEQFF,TRBV12-3/TRBV12-4,NA
CASSSLSGSRGRNLFF,TRBV6-5,TRBJ1-4
CASSPRGSVYEQYF,TRBV18,TRBJ2-7
CASSYLGLAGTGELFF,TRBV6-2/TRBV6-3,TRBJ2-2
CASSRGTGGARNYGYTF,TRBV5-4,TRBJ1-2
CASSQEFTGAYGYTF,TRBV4-1,TRBJ1-2
CASSRSSGGPWETQYF,TRBV3-1,TRBJ2-5
CASSLVETAFF,TRBV12-3/TRBV12-4,TRBJ1-1
CSVSGGLTDTQYF,TRBV29-1,TRBJ2-3
CASSLFGQGYEQYF,TRBV11-2,TRBJ2-7
CSSSQGQGSSYEQYF,TRBV4-1,TRBJ2-7
CASSYGGRRGSTDTQYF,TRBV6-6,TRBJ2-3
CASSSTADNSPLHF,TRBV27,TRBJ1-6
CASSQGNSYEQYF,TRBV6-1,TRBJ2-7
CASSPTGQGLPYEQYF,TRBV18,TRBJ2-7
CASSLGRDEKLFF,TRBV7-8,TRBJ1-4
CATPGQSQETQYF,TRBV6-1,TRBJ2-5
CASRTDGTNEKLFF,TRBV6-5,TRBJ1-4
CASSLSGRVFYEQYF,TRBV28,TRBJ2-7
CASSSHLGQGDTEAFF,TRBV7-6,TRBJ1-1